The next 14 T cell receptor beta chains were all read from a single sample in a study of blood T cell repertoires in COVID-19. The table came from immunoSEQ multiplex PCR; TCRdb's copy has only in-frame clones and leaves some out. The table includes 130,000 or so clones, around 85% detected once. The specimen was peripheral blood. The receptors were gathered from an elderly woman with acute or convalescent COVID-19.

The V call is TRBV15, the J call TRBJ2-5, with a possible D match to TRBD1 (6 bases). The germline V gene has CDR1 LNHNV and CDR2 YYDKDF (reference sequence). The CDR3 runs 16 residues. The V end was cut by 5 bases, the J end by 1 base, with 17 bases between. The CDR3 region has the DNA TGTGCCACCAGCGGACGCTCGACAGGACGCCAAGAGACCCAGTACTTC. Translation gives CATSGRSTGRQETQYF.

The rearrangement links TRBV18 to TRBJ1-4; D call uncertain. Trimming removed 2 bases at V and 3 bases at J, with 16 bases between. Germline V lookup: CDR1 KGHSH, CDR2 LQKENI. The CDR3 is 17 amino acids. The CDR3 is CASSPIEGARANEKLFF. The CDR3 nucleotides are TGTGCCAGCTCACCAATCGAGGGCGCCCGGGCTAATGAAAAACTGTTTTTT. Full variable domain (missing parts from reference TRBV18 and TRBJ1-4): NAGVMQNPRHLVRRRGQEARLRCSPMKGHSHVYWYRQLPEEGLKFMVYLQKENIIDESGMPKERFSAEFPKEGPSILRIQQVVRGDSAAYFCASSPIEGARANEKLFFGSGTQLSVL.

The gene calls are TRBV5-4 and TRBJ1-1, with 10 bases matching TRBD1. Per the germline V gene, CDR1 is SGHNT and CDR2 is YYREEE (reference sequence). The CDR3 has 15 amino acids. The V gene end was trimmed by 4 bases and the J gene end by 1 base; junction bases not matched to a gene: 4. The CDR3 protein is CASSKGTGANTEAFF. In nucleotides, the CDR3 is TGTGCCAGCAGCAAGGGGACAGGGGCGAACACTGAAGCTTTCTTT.

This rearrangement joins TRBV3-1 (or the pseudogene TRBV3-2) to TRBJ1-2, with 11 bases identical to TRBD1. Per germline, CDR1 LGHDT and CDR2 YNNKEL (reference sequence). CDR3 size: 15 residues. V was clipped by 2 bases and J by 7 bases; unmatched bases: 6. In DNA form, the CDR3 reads TGTGCCAGCAGCCAACTTGGACAGGGGGCCGGTGGCTACACCTTC. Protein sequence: CASSQLGQGAGGYTF.

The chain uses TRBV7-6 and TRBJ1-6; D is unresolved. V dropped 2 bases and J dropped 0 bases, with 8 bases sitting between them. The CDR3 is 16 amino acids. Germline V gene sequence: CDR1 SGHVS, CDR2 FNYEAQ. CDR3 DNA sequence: TGTGCCAGCAGCTTATTCGAGAGCTCCTATAATTCACCCCTCCACTTT. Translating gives CASSLFESSYNSPLHF.

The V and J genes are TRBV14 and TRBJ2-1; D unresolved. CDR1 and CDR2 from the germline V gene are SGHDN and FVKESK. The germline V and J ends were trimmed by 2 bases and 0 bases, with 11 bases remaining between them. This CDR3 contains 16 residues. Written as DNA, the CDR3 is TGTGCCAGCAGCCAAAGACACCATTTCTCCTACAATGAGCAGTTCTTC. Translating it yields CASSQRHHFSYNEQFF.

CDR3 coding DNA: TGCAGCGTTGTAACCCCCCAGGGGGCGGAGGAAGGCTACACCTTC. Translated: CSVVTPQGAEEGYTF. J is TRBJ1-2 and V is TRBV29-1, with 8 bases that match TRBD1. Germline V gives CDR1 SQVTM, CDR2 ANQGSEA. This CDR3 has 15 amino acids. Trimming at V came to 4 bases and at J to 8 bases, leaving 15 bases not matched to a gene.

In DNA, the CDR3 is TGTGCCAGCAGTTCTACAGTCCTAATTGAGTTCTTC. It codes for CASSSTVLIEFF. The chain employs TRBV12-3 or TRBV12-4 and TRBJ2-1; the D is unclear. The germline V and J ends were trimmed by 4 bases and 14 bases, with 15 bases remaining between them. The CDR3 contains 12 residues.

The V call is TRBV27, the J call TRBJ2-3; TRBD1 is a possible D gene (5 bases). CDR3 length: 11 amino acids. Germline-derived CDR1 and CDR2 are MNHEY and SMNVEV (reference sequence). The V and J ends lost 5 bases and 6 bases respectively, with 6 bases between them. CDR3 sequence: CASSQGDTQYF. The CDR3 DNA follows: TGTGCCAGCAGTCAGGGCGATACGCAGTATTTT.

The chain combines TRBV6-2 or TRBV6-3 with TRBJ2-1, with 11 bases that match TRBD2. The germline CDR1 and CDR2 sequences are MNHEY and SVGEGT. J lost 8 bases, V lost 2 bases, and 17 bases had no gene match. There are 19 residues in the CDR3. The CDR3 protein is CASSYQHRLTSGIFHEQFF. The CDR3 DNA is TGTGCCAGCAGTTACCAGCACCGATTGACTAGCGGGATTTTTCATGAGCAGTTCTTC.

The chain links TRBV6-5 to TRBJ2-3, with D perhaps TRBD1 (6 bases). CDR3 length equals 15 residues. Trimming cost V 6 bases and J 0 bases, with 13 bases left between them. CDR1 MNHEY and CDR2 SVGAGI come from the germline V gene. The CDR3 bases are TGTGCCAGCAGAACAACAGGGCTGAGCACAGATACGCAGTATTTT. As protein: CASRTTGLSTDTQYF.

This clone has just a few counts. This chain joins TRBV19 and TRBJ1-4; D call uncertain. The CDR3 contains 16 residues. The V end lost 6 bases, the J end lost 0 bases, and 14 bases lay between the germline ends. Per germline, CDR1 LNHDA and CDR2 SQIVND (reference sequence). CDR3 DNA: TGTGCCAGTAGCTCGAGGCGGGAAGCAACTAATGAAAAACTGTTTTTT. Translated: CASSSRREATNEKLFF.

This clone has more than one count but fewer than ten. CDR3 coding DNA: TGTGCCAGTAGTCAACGGGACAGGGGGAAGACTGAAGCTTTCTTT. It codes for CASSQRDRGKTEAFF. V and J are TRBV19 and TRBJ1-1, with TRBD1 matching 11 bases. V shed 5 bases and J 5 bases; nucleotides not matched to a gene: 7. There are 15 residues in the CDR3. Germline assignment: CDR1 LNHDA and CDR2 SQIVND (reference sequence).

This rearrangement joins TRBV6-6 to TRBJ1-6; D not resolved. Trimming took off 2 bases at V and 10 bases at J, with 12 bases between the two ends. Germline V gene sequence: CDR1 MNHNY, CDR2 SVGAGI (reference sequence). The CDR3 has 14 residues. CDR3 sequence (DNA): TGTGCCAGCAGTTACGCCCGGGTTGGATCACCCCTCCACTTT. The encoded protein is CASSYARVGSPLHF.